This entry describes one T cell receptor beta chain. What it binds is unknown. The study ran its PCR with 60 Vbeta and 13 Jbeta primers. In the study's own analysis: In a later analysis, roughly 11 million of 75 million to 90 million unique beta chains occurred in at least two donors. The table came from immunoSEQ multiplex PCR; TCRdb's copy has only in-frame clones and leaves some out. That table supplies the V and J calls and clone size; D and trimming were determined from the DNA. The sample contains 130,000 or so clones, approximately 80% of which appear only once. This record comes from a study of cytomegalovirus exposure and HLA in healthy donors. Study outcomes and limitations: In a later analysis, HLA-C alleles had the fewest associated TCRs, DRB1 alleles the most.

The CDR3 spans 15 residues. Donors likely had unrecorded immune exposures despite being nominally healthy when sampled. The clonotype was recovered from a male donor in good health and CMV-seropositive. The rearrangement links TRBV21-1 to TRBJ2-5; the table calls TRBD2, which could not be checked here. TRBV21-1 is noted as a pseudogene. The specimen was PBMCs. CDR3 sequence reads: CASSSPLGLLLTQYF. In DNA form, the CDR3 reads TGTGCCAGCAGCAGCCCCCTGGGACTTCTCTTGACCCAGTACTTC.